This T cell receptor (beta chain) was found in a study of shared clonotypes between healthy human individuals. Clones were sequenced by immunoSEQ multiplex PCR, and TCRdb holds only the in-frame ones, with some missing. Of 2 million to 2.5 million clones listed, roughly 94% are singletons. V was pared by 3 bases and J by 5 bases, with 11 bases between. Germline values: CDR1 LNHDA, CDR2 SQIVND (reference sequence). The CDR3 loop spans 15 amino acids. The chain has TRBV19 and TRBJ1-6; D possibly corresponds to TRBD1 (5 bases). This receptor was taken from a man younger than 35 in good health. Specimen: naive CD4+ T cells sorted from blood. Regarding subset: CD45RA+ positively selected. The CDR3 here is CASSMGTKNNSPLHF. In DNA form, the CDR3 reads TGTGCCAGTAGTATGGGGACGAAGAATAATTCACCCCTCCACTTT.